These 28 T cell receptor beta chains share one sample of origin, sequenced in a study of cytomegalovirus exposure and HLA in healthy donors. Assay: immunoSEQ multiplex PCR; the TCRdb copy retains only in-frame clones and omits some. The data hold some 80,000 clones, with roughly 95% observed a single time. Input material: PBMCs. The receptors here all came from a woman aged 18-29 years in good health and CMV-seronegative.

CDR3 sequence: CASSQEGPSGGEGGYEQYF. Written as DNA, the CDR3 is TGCGCCAGCAGCCAAGAAGGACCTAGCGGGGGGGAAGGAGGCTACGAGCAGTACTTC. V is TRBV4-3 and J is TRBJ2-7; TRBD2 matches at 12 bases. Germline V gene lookup returns CDR1 LGHNA and CDR2 YSLEER. CDR3 length: 19 amino acids. V lost 0 bases and J lost 3; bases outside the gene matches: 12.

Of note for this clone: The sample has other DNA sequences that encode this CDR3 too. DNA of the CDR3: TGCGCCAGCAGCTTGGGGCAGGCCTCCTACGAGCAGTACTTC. Its translation is CASSLGQASYEQYF. J is TRBJ2-7 and V is TRBV5-1; no clear D. V lost 0 bases and J lost 0, with 7 bases in between. Germline V gene sequence: CDR1 SGHRS, CDR2 YFSETQ. The CDR3 has 14 residues.

CDR3 amino acids: CASKQQGSPYGYTF. For the CDR3, the DNA is TGCGCCAGCAAGCAACAGGGTAGCCCTTATGGCTACACCTTC. The genes are TRBV5-1 and TRBJ1-2; D possibly corresponds to TRBD1 (6 bases). CDR1 and CDR2 from the germline V gene are SGHRS and YFSETQ. V was cut by 6 bases and J by 5 bases, with 17 bases left in between. This CDR3 is 14 amino acids long.

The chain links TRBV25-1 to TRBJ1-4; no clear D gene. Trimming stripped 0 bases from V and 4 bases from J, with 9 bases between. The V gene's germline CDR1 is MGHDK and CDR2 SYGVNS. The CDR3 loop spans 15 amino acids. CDR3 in DNA: TGTGCCAGCAGTGAATATACGGGTTATAATGAAAAACTGTTTTTT. Translation: CASSEYTGYNEKLFF.

J is TRBJ2-5 and V is TRBV2; D call uncertain. The germline CDR1 and CDR2 sequences are SNHLY and FYNNEI. The CDR3 contains 15 residues. Trimming removed 7 bases from V and 4 bases from J, with 19 bases in between. DNA for the CDR3: TGTGCCAGCACTCGAACGGCGGTTGTGGGAGAGACCCAGTACTTC. This sequence encodes CASTRTAVVGETQYF.

This sequence joins TRBV9 and TRBJ2-7, with 12 bases identical to TRBD2. Per the germline V gene, CDR1 is SGDLS and CDR2 is YYNGEE. With 3 bases clipped from V and 5 bases from J, the junction kept 9 bases outside the gene matches. This CDR3 region has 16 residues. The CDR3 region is CASSALRLAGEDEQYF. Written as DNA, the CDR3 is TGTGCCAGCAGCGCACTAAGACTAGCGGGAGAGGACGAGCAGTACTTC.

V and J are TRBV4-3 and TRBJ2-2, with 10 bases identical to TRBD2. The CDR3 contains 18 residues. Germline CDR1 and CDR2: LGHNA and YSLEER. The ends lost 5 bases at V and 6 bases at J; junction bases unmatched: 15. The CDR3 coding sequence is TGCGCCAGCAGCAATCCCGATAGCGGGAGGCTGGGGGCCGGGGAGCTGTTTTTT. This gives the protein CASSNPDSGRLGAGELFF.

The chain employs TRBV11-2 and TRBJ2-1; tentatively, D is TRBD2 (6 bases). Trimming took off 6 bases at V and 5 bases at J, with 14 bases between the two ends. The germline V gene encodes CDR1 SGHAT and CDR2 FQNNGV. This CDR3 has 14 residues. This chain's CDR3 is CASSTGSSDNEQFF. The DNA for the CDR3 is TGTGCCAGCAGTACCGGGAGCAGCGACAATGAGCAGTTCTTC. Full variable domain (missing parts from reference TRBV11-2 and TRBJ2-1): EAGVAQSPRYKIIEKRQSVAFWCNPISGHATLYWYQQILGQGPKLLIQFQNNGVVDDSQLPKDRFSAERLKGVDSTLKIQPAKLEDSAVYLCASSTGSSDNEQFFGPGTRLTVL.

The chain employs TRBV19 and TRBJ1-5; 12 bases are shared with TRBD1. The ends lost 6 bases at V and 5 bases at J; junction bases unmatched: 5. Germline V lookup: CDR1 LNHDA, CDR2 SQIVND (reference sequence). There are 15 residues in the CDR3. The DNA for the CDR3 is TGTGCCAGTAGCCCCCGGGACAGGGGGCATCAGCCCCAGCATTTT. Amino acid sequence: CASSPRDRGHQPQHF.

The rearrangement joins TRBV9 to TRBJ2-2; D is perhaps TRBD2 (6 bases). The CDR3 contains 15 residues. Germline V gene sequence: CDR1 SGDLS, CDR2 YYNGEE. V gave up 0 bases and J gave up 6 bases, with 12 bases separating them. CDR3 sequence reads: CASSVVASVSGELFF. In nucleotides, the CDR3 is TGTGCCAGCAGCGTAGTCGCTAGCGTGTCCGGGGAGCTGTTTTTT.

The rearrangement uses TRBV9 and TRBJ2-2, with 15 bases matching TRBD2. Germline V gene lookup returns CDR1 SGDLS and CDR2 YYNGEE. The CDR3 extends over 19 amino acids. Unmatched junction bases numbered 11, after V lost 4 bases and J lost 4 bases. The DNA for the CDR3 is TGTGCCAGCAGCCTATTCGGACTAGCGGGAGGGCCTGGCACCGGGGAGCTGTTTTTT. Translation: CASSLFGLAGGPGTGELFF.

The J gene is TRBJ2-7, the V gene TRBV4-1; 12 nucleotides match TRBD2. The germline gives CDR1 MGHRA, CDR2 YSYEKL. The CDR3 runs to 15 residues. Germline trimming cut 3 bases from V and 3 bases from J; bases unmatched to any gene: 3. The CDR3 reads CASSHWTSGDYEQYF. The CDR3 nucleotides read TGCGCCAGCAGCCACTGGACTAGCGGGGACTACGAGCAGTACTTC.

This clone was found once. The V and J genes are TRBV4-1 and TRBJ1-2, with TRBD1 as a possible D gene (5 bases). Germline CDR1 and CDR2: MGHRA and YSYEKL. The CDR3 spans 16 residues. V was pared by 4 bases and J by 0 bases, with 15 bases between. In DNA form, the CDR3 reads TGCGCCAGCAGCCCCCAGGGCCGGGCGGCTAACTATGGCTACACCTTC. Translated, it gives CASSPQGRAANYGYTF.

The chain is built from TRBV7-9 and TRBJ1-1, with a possible D match to TRBD1 (5 bases). Germline CDR1 and CDR2: SEHNR and FQNEAQ (reference sequence). Trimming removed 5 bases at V and 6 bases at J, with 13 bases between. The CDR3 spans 13 residues. The CDR3 here is CASSPIGTPEAFF. DNA for the CDR3: TGTGCCAGCAGCCCAATCGGGACTCCTGAAGCTTTCTTT. Full variable domain (missing parts from reference TRBV7-9 and TRBJ1-1): DTGVSQNPRHKITKRGQNVTFRCDPISEHNRLYWYRQTLGQGPEFLTYFQNEAQLEKSRLLSDRFSAERPKGSFSTLEIQRTEQGDSAMYLCASSPIGTPEAFFGQGTRLTVV.

V gene TRBV4-1 combines with J gene TRBJ2-1, with D possibly matching TRBD2 (5 bases). V was trimmed by 4 bases and J by 5 bases, leaving 9 bases between them. The CDR3 loop spans 13 amino acids. Germline V gene data show CDR1 as MGHRA and CDR2 as YSYEKL. DNA of the CDR3: TGCGCCAGCAGCCTCGGACTGAACAATGAGCAGTTCTTC. The encoded protein is CASSLGLNNEQFF.

This clone was detected once. The V call is TRBV10-1, the J call TRBJ2-5; 10 bases align to TRBD2. This CDR3 has 15 amino acids. From germline, CDR1 is WNHNN and CDR2 SYGVQD (reference sequence). Unmatched junction bases numbered 2, after V lost 3 bases and J lost 1 base. The CDR3 loop is CASSETSGIQETQYF. CDR3 coding DNA: TGCGCCAGCAGTGAAACTAGCGGGATCCAAGAGACCCAGTACTTC.

The rearrangement uses TRBV6-5 and TRBJ2-5, with TRBD2 matching over 8 bases. CDR3 length: 14 residues. With 6 bases clipped from V and 5 bases from J, the junction kept 8 bases outside the gene matches. CDR1 is MNHEY, CDR2 SVGAGI, per germline. CDR3 loop: CASSQRELWETQYF. The CDR3, as DNA: TGTGCCAGCAGCCAGCGGGAGCTGTGGGAGACCCAGTACTTC.

This CDR3 reads CASSFSGDLGTIYF. CDR3 in DNA: TGTGCCAGCAGCTTTTCGGGGGATTTGGGGACCATATATTTT. The chain combines TRBV7-2 with TRBJ1-3, with a possible D match to TRBD1 (5 bases). Germline V gene lookup returns CDR1 SGHTA and CDR2 FQGNSA. V was trimmed by 3 bases and J by 10 bases, leaving 16 bases between them. The CDR3 consists of 14 residues.

The chain recombines TRBV28 with TRBJ2-5, with 7 positions matching TRBD1. J was trimmed by 2 bases and V by 4 bases; bases with no gene match: 7. The germline V gene has CDR1 MDHEN and CDR2 SYDVKM. This CDR3 region has 15 residues. The CDR3 loop reads CASSSRTGPQETQYF. Written as DNA, the CDR3 is TGTGCCAGCAGTTCCCGGACAGGCCCTCAAGAGACCCAGTACTTC. Complete variable domain (other parts from reference TRBV28 and TRBJ2-5): DVKVTQSSRYLVKRTGEKVFLECVQDMDHENMFWYRQDPGLGLRLIYFSYDVKMKEKGDIPEGYSVSREKKERFSLILESASTNQTSMYLCASSSRTGPQETQYFGPGTRLLVL.

This chain links TRBV9 with TRBJ2-3; the D gene is possibly TRBD1 (7 bases). CDR1 and CDR2 (germline): SGDLS, YYNGEE. Trimming shortened V by 0 bases and J by 4 bases, and 27 bases separated the two germline ends. This CDR3 is 20 amino acids long. Here the CDR3 DNA reads TGTGCCAGCAGCGTAGACGGGCGGGGACACTCAGGGGGTAAGGCAGATACGCAGTATTTT. It is translated as CASSVDGRGHSGGKADTQYF.

The chain has TRBV4-3 and TRBJ1-5; 9 positions match TRBD1. V shed 5 bases, J shed 4 bases, and the junction held 3 bases outside the gene matches. The CDR3 consists of 14 residues. Germline V gives CDR1 LGHNA, CDR2 YSLEER. The CDR3 DNA sequence: TGCGCCAGCAGCGACGGACAGGGGAATCAGCCCCAGCATTTT. Amino acids: CASSDGQGNQPQHF.

The J gene is TRBJ2-5, the V gene TRBV5-1; TRBD2 might be the D (6 bases). Germline V gene sequence: CDR1 SGHRS, CDR2 YFSETQ. The CDR3 has 14 residues. V was shortened by 1 base and J by 5 bases, with 12 bases between the two germline ends. CDR3 amino acids: CASSLSGAGETQYF. The CDR3 region has the DNA TGCGCCAGCAGCTTGTCGGGAGCTGGGGAGACCCAGTACTTC.

The chain combines TRBV6-1 with TRBJ1-1; no reliable D call. Germline CDR1 MNHNS, CDR2 SASEGT. CDR3 length: 14 amino acids. V was trimmed by 4 bases and J by 3 bases, leaving 12 bases between them. Here the CDR3 DNA reads TGTGCCAGCAGTGCTGAGGGTTTTTACACTGAAGCTTTCTTT. Its protein is CASSAEGFYTEAFF.

The chain carries TRBV29-1 and TRBJ2-2, with 8 bases that match TRBD1. CDR1 is SQVTM, CDR2 ANQGSEA, per germline. The CDR3 length is 14 residues. The V segment lost 6 bases and the J segment 4 bases; nucleotides outside the gene matches: 7. CDR3 sequence (DNA): TGCAGCGTGCAGACAGGGGCAGGCACCGGGGAGCTGTTTTTT. Translating it yields CSVQTGAGTGELFF.

In this sample, this clone turned up once. J is TRBJ1-5 and V is TRBV18, with 7 bases identical to TRBD1. V was clipped by 3 bases and J by 4 bases; unmatched bases: 6. CDR1 is KGHSH and CDR2 is LQKENI in the germline V gene. This CDR3 spans 15 amino acids. Here the CDR3 reads CASSPLGQLNQPQHF. In DNA form, the CDR3 reads TGTGCCAGCTCACCCTTGGGACAGTTAAATCAGCCCCAGCATTTT.

The chain has TRBV7-2 and TRBJ2-7, with 7 bases matching TRBD1. The V gene's germline CDR1 is SGHTA and CDR2 FQGNSA. The V gene end was trimmed by 5 bases and the J gene end by 2 bases; junction bases not matched to a gene: 9. The CDR3 has 15 amino acids. In DNA, the CDR3 is TGTGCCAGCAGCCTCGGACAGGTTAAAACCTACGAGCAGTACTTC. It yields the protein CASSLGQVKTYEQYF.

J is TRBJ2-7 and V is TRBV14; 9 bases map to TRBD1. Trimming removed 3 bases from V and 6 bases from J; junction bases left unmatched: 9. The CDR3 is 15 residues long. Germline CDR1 reads SGHDN; CDR2 reads FVKESK. CDR3 sequence: CASSHGTGIFGEQYF. The CDR3 nucleotides read TGTGCCAGCAGCCACGGGACAGGGATTTTTGGCGAGCAGTACTTC.

Remarks on this clone: Different DNA sequences within this sample yield the same CDR3. V gene TRBV27 combines with J gene TRBJ2-7, with 8 bases that match TRBD1. The CDR3 runs to 15 residues. Germline lookup yields CDR1 MNHEY and CDR2 SMNVEV (reference sequence). V gave up 0 bases and J gave up 2 bases; unmatched junction bases: 3. CDR3 sequence (DNA): TGTGCCAGCAGTTTATCCGGGACAGGAGCCTACGAGCAGTACTTC. Protein: CASSLSGTGAYEQYF.